A single sample is the source of the 14 T cell receptor beta chains below, sequenced in a study of blood T cell repertoires in COVID-19. The protocol was immunoSEQ multiplex PCR, while the TCRdb copy is restricted to in-frame clones and leaves out a portion. The sample lists tens of thousands of clones; approximately 72% were seen once. The sequenced sample consisted of peripheral blood. Receptors originate from a woman between 65 and 79 years old with COVID-19, enrolled during active disease.

This chain joins TRBV6-6 and TRBJ1-1, with a tentative D call TRBD1 (5 bases). The V gene lost 5 bases and the J gene lost 5 bases, with 27 bases spanning the gap. This CDR3 region has 18 residues. Per germline, CDR1 MNHNY and CDR2 SVGAGI (reference sequence). CDR3 DNA: TGTGCCAGCAGTCCCCGGGGGGGTCGCAGCAGCGGGGGTACTGAAGCTTTCTTT. Translating gives CASSPRGGRSSGGTEAFF.

The chain has TRBV6-2 or TRBV6-3 and TRBJ1-6; the D gene is possibly TRBD1 (5 bases). This CDR3 region has 13 residues. The germline gives CDR1 MNHEY, CDR2 SVGEGT. V gave up 6 bases and J gave up 9 bases, with 12 bases separating them. The chain's CDR3 is CASSRPQGSPLHF. The CDR3 bases are TGTGCCAGCAGCCGCCCCCAGGGTTCACCCCTCCACTTT.

This clone was seen only a few times. The rearrangement links TRBV19 to TRBJ2-7, with TRBD2 as a possible D gene (7 bases). In germline, CDR1 is LNHDA, CDR2 SQIVND (reference sequence). V lost 4 bases and J 3 bases, leaving 19 bases between the germline ends. The CDR3 spans 16 residues. CDR3: CASSRAGEGAVYEQYF. In DNA form, the CDR3 reads TGTGCCAGTAGTAGGGCAGGGGAGGGCGCCGTCTACGAGCAGTACTTC.

CDR3 nucleotides: TGTGCCAGTAGGGACCCGGGACTAGCGGGAGAGTACAATGAGCAGTTCTTC. This encodes CASRDPGLAGEYNEQFF. This chain joins TRBV19 and TRBJ2-1; 14 bases fit TRBD2. J was trimmed by 4 bases and V by 6 bases; bases with no gene match: 8. Germline assignment: CDR1 LNHDA and CDR2 SQIVND (reference sequence). The CDR3 has 17 amino acids.

The chain combines TRBV2 with TRBJ2-1; 7 bases align to TRBD2. V trimming: 6 bases; J trimming: 0 bases; junction bases outside the gene matches: 2. Germline CDR1 reads SNHLY; CDR2 reads FYNNEI. CDR3 length: 14 amino acids. The CDR3 DNA follows: TGTGCCAGCAGGGGGGGGGACTCCTACAATGAGCAGTTCTTC. This sequence encodes CASRGGDSYNEQFF.

This sequence joins TRBV29-1 and TRBJ2-1, with TRBD2 identical over 10 bases. This CDR3 has 11 amino acids. Germline assignment: CDR1 SQVTM and CDR2 ANQGSEA. Trimming at V came to 7 bases and at J to 7 bases, leaving 1 base not matched to a gene. The CDR3 loop reads CSAAGGNEQFF. For the CDR3, the DNA is TGCAGCGCAGCGGGGGGGAATGAGCAGTTCTTC.

This chain joins TRBV3-1 (or the pseudogene TRBV3-2) and TRBJ1-1; D is ambiguous. The CDR3 covers 13 residues. The V gene lost 7 bases and the J gene lost 5 bases, with 14 bases spanning the gap. Germline loops: CDR1 LGHDT, CDR2 YNNKEL (reference sequence). Here the CDR3 DNA reads TGTGCCAGCACCTCCCGTGGTCGGACTGAAGCTTTCTTT. Its protein is CASTSRGRTEAFF.

This clone was observed a handful of times. The chain uses TRBV10-3 and TRBJ1-2, with TRBD1 as a possible D gene (5 bases). Germline CDR1 reads ENHRY; CDR2 reads SYGVKD. The V gene lost 5 bases and the J gene lost 6 bases, with 13 bases spanning the gap. The CDR3 is made up of 13 amino acids. CDR3 sequence reads: CAISREAGDGYTF. The CDR3 DNA reads as TGTGCCATCAGTCGGGAGGCGGGGGATGGCTACACCTTC.

This clone was recorded once. This chain links TRBV7-2 with TRBJ1-3; maybe TRBD1 (5 bases). With 5 bases removed from V and 2 bases from J, the gap between germline ends came to 10 bases. Germline loops: CDR1 SGHTA, CDR2 FQGNSA. This CDR3 has 14 residues. Written as DNA, the CDR3 is TGTGCCAGCAGCCAGGGCCCTACTGGAAACACCATATATTTT. Translating gives CASSQGPTGNTIYF.

This sequence joins TRBV3-1 (or the pseudogene TRBV3-2) and TRBJ1-5; unclear D gene. V lost 0 bases, J lost 10 bases, and 19 bases lay in between. The CDR3 runs to 16 residues. From germline, CDR1 is LGHDT and CDR2 YNNKEL (reference sequence). CDR3 sequence reads: CASSQDRVSRFRPQHF. In DNA, the CDR3 is TGTGCCAGCAGCCAAGATCGGGTCAGTCGCTTTAGACCCCAGCATTTT.

This rearrangement joins TRBV19 to TRBJ1-2, with TRBD1 identical over 8 bases. J gave up 2 bases and V 6 bases, and 8 bases lay outside the gene matches. Germline values: CDR1 LNHDA, CDR2 SQIVND (reference sequence). This CDR3 is 15 amino acids long. Here the CDR3 reads CASRPQGGVNYGYTF. CDR3 in DNA: TGTGCCAGTAGGCCACAGGGGGGCGTAAACTATGGCTACACCTTC.

This chain uses TRBV4-1 with TRBJ1-1, with 11 positions matching TRBD1. This CDR3 spans 17 amino acids. Trimming cost V 0 bases and J 5 bases; bases outside gene matches: 8. From germline, CDR1 is MGHRA and CDR2 YSYEKL. The CDR3 here is CASSQDWTGGRRTEAFF. CDR3 nucleotides: TGCGCCAGCAGCCAAGATTGGACAGGGGGCAGGAGAACTGAAGCTTTCTTT.

This chain uses TRBV6-2 or TRBV6-3 with TRBJ2-7; 7 nucleotides align to TRBD1. The V gene's germline CDR1 is MNHEY and CDR2 SVGEGT. The CDR3 is 14 residues long. J gave up 3 bases and V 2 bases, and 4 bases lay outside the gene matches. As DNA, the CDR3 is TGTGCCAGCAGTTACGCAGGGGGAAACTACGAGCAGTACTTC. Its translation: CASSYAGGNYEQYF.

The chain has TRBV5-4 and TRBJ2-1; 14 positions match TRBD2. Germline V gene sequence: CDR1 SGHNT, CDR2 YYREEE (reference sequence). J gave up 11 bases and V 4 bases, and 8 bases lay outside the gene matches. The length of the CDR3 is 15 residues. CDR3: CASSAGLAGVPQQFF. Here the CDR3 DNA reads TGTGCCAGCAGCGCGGGACTAGCGGGGGTCCCACAGCAGTTCTTC.